The present entry profiles one T cell receptor beta chain with its context. What it recognizes is unknown. The sample comes from a study of T cells in Graves' hyperthyroidism and ophthalmopathy. The V gene lost 2 bases and the J gene lost 2 bases, with 13 bases spanning the gap. This CDR3 spans 16 amino acids. Germline assignment: CDR1 SGHTA and CDR2 FQGNSA. Amplification of TCR beta CDR3 regions used RNA as the template. Using the HTBI primer set, a first-round RT-PCR was run on the TCR CDR3. TCRdb used MiXCR to reprocess the multiplex PCR reads, holding one entry per CDR3 protein. Here the sample spans about 340,000 distinct CDR3 sequences, 21% being singletons. Each patient was aged 18 to 65 and had newly diagnosed hyperthyroidism of under 2 months' duration. Broader study findings: Separation of ophthalmopathy from stable hyperthyroidism was achieved by a 13 V-J model.

The chain carries TRBV7-2 and TRBJ1-5; D remains ambiguous. The clonotype comes from a woman in her forties or fifties with Graves' hyperthyroidism. Material: blood. CDR3 coding DNA: TGTGCCAGCAGCTTACGGGGTACGTGGGGCAATCAGCCCCAGCATTTT. It codes for CASSLRGTWGNQPQHF.